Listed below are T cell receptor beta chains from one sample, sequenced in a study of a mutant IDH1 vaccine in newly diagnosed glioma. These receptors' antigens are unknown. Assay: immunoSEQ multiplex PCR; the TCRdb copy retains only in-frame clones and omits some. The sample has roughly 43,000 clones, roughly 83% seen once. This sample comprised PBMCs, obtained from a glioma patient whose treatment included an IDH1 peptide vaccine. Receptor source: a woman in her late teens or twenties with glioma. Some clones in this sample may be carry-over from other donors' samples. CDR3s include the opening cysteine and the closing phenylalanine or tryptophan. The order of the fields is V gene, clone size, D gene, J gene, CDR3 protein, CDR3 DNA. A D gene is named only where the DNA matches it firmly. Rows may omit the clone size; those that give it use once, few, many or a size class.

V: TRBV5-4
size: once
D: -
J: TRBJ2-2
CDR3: CASSLGSGWTGELFF
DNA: TGTGCCAGCAGCTTGGGGTCAGGGTGGACCGGGGAGCTGTTTTTT

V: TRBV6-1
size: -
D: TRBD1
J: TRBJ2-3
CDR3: CASSVWDRGTDTQYF
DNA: TGTGCCAGCAGTGTATGGGACAGGGGAACAGATACGCAGTATTTT

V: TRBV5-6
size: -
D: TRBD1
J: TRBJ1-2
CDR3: CASSWSGTGGTYGYTF
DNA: TGTGCCAGCAGCTGGAGCGGGACAGGGGGTACCTATGGCTACACCTTC

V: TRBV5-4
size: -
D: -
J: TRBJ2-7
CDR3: CASSLGGNRYEQYF
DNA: TGTGCCAGCAGCTTGGGCGGGAACCGGTACGAGCAGTACTTC

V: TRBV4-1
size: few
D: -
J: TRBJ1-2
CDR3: CASSQAYGYTF
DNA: TGCGCCAGCAGCCAAGCTTATGGCTACACCTTC

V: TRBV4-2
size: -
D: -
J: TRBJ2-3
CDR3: CASRGGLPDTQYF
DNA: TGTGCCAGCAGGGGTGGACTACCAGATACGCAGTATTTT

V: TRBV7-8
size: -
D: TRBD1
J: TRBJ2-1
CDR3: CASSSQGVQFF
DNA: TGTGCCAGCAGTTCCCAGGGGGTTCAGTTCTTC

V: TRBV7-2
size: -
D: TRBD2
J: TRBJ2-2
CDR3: CASSLLPSGGAFHTGELFF
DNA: TGTGCCAGCAGCTTACTCCCTAGCGGGGGGGCCTTCCACACCGGGGAGCTGTTTTTT

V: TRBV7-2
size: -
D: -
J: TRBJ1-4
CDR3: CASSRQGFTNEKLFF
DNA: TGTGCCAGCAGCCGCCAGGGTTTCACTAATGAAAAACTGTTTTTT

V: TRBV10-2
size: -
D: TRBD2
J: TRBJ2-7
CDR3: CASTSGLAGKYEQYF
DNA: TGCGCCAGCACCTCCGGACTAGCGGGAAAATACGAGCAGTACTTC

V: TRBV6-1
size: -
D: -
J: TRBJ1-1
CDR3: CASSSSGNTEAFF
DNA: -

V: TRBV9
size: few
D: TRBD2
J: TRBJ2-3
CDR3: CASSPSLGTSQVRNTQYF
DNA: TGTGCCAGCAGCCCTAGCCTTGGGACTAGTCAGGTGCGAAATACGCAGTATTTT

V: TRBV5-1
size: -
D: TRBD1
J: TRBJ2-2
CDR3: CASSWGTGSNTGELFF
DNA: TGCGCCAGCAGCTGGGGGACAGGGTCGAACACCGGGGAGCTGTTTTTT

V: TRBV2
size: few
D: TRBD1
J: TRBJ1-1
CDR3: CAWTDRGRTEAFF
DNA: TGTGCCTGGACGGACAGGGGAAGGACTGAAGCTTTCTTT

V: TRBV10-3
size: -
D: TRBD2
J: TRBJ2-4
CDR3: CAISEPGGGPIQYF
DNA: TGTGCCATCAGTGAGCCGGGGGGTGGGCCCATTCAGTACTTC

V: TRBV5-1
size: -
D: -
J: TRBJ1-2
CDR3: CASSPNTEGSYGYTF
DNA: TGCGCCAGCAGCCCCAATACAGAAGGGAGCTATGGCTACACCTTC

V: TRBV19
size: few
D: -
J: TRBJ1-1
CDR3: CASSRTENTEAFF
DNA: TGTGCCAGTAGTAGAACGGAGAACACTGAAGCTTTCTTT

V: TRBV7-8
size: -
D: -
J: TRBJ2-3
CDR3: CASSPRGPRTDTQYF
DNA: TGTGCCAGCAGCCCCCGGGGACCCCGCACAGATACGCAGTATTTT

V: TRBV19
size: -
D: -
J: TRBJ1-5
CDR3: CASSQGRASNQPQHF
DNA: TGTGCCAGTAGCCAAGGACGGGCTAGCAATCAGCCCCAGCATTTT

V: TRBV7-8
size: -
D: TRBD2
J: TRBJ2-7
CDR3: CASSLGLAGVYEQYF
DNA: TGTGCCAGCAGCTTAGGGCTAGCGGGGGTCTACGAGCAGTACTTC

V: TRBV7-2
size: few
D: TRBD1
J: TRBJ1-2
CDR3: CASSGPRGINYGYTF
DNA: TGTGCCAGCAGCGGCCCCAGGGGGATCAACTATGGCTACACCTTC

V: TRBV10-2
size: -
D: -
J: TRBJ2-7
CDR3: CASSTTGRVGEQYF
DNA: TGCGCCAGCAGTACGACAGGTAGAGTTGGCGAGCAGTACTTC